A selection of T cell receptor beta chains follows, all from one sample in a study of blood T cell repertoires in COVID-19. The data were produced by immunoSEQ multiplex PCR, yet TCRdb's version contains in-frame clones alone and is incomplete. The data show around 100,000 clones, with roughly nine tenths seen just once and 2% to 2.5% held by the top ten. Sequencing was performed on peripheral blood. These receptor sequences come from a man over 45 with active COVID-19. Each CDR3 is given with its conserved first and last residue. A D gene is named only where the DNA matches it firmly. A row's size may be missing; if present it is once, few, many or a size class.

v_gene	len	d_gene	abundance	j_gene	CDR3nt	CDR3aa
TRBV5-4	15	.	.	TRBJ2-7	TGTGCCAGCAGCTTGGCCTTAGCGGTTCCCTACGAGCAGTACTTC	CASSLALAVPYEQYF
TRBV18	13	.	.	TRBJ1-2	TGTGCCAGCTCACCAGAACGGGACTATGGCTACACCTTC	CASSPERDYGYTF
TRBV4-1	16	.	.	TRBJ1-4	TGCGCCAGCAGCCAAGTCGGCAGGGCAACTAATGAAAAACTGTTTTTT	CASSQVGRATNEKLFF
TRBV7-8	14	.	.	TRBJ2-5	TGTGCCAGCAGCTTAGGGATAGGGGAAGAGACCCAGTACTTC	CASSLGIGEETQYF
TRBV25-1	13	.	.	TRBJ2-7	TGTGCCAGCAGTGAATCAGGGTCCTACGAGCAGTACTTC	CASSESGSYEQYF
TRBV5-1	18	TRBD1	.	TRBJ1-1	TGCGCCAGCAGCTCACCCCGGGACAGGGGGCTAGAAGTCACTGAAGCTTTCTTT	CASSSPRDRGLEVTEAFF
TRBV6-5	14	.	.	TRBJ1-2	TGTGCCAGCAGAGGACTTGGGGAGGGAAATGGCTACACCTTC	CASRGLGEGNGYTF
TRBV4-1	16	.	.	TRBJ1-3	TGCGCCAGCAGCCCCCCGGTCTGGGCAGCTGGAAACACCATATATTTT	CASSPPVWAAGNTIYF
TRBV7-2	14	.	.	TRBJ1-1	TGTGCCAGCAGCCCCTCGGAGGGAAACACTGAAGCTTTCTTT	CASSPSEGNTEAFF
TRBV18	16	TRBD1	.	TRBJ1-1	TGTGCCAGCTCACCTACCGGGACAGGGGTTTACACTGAAGCTTTCTTT	CASSPTGTGVYTEAFF
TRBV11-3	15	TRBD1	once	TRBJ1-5	TGTGCCAGGACAGGGGCGGAAGGGAGCAATCAGCCCCAGCATTTT	CARTGAEGSNQPQHF
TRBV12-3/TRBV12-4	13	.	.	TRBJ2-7	TGTGCCAGCAGTTTGATAGATTCCTACGAGCAGTACTTC	CASSLIDSYEQYF
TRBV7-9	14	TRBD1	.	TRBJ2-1	TGTGCCAGCAGAAACCGGGACAGGGAGGATGAGCAGTTCTTC	CASRNRDREDEQFF
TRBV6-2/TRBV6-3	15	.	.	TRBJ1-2	TGTGCCAGCAGCTCACAGGGCCTAATTTGGTATGGCTACACCTTC	CASSSQGLIWYGYTF
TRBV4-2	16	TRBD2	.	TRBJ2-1	TGTGCCAGCAGCCAAGAACAGCTCGCGGGAGTTGGGGAGCAGTTCTTC	CASSQEQLAGVGEQFF
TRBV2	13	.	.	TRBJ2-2	TGTGCCAGCACAGGGGAGCCTACCGGGGAGCTGTTTTTT	CASTGEPTGELFF
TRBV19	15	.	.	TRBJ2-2	TGTGCCACCGGACGTGACAGGCTCCGGGCCGGGGAGCTGTTTTTT	CATGRDRLRAGELFF
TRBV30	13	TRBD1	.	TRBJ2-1	TGTGCCTGGAGCGGACAGGCCTACAATGAGCAGTTCTTC	CAWSGQAYNEQFF
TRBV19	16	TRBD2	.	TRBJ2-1	TGTGCCAGTACCGGGACTAGCGGGAGCTCCTACAATGAGCAGTTCTTC	CASTGTSGSSYNEQFF
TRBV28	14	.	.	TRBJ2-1	TGTGCCAGCCGCGGGACAGCACGTTACAATGAGCAGTTCTTC	CASRGTARYNEQFF
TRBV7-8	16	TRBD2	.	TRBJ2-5	TGTGCCAGCAGACTAAGAGCGGGAGTGTCGGGAGAGACCCAGTACTTC	CASRLRAGVSGETQYF
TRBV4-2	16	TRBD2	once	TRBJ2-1	TGTGCCAGCAGCCAACGCATAGCGGGGGGGCGGGATGAGCAGTTCTTC	CASSQRIAGGRDEQFF
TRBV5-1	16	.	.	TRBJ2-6	TGCGCCAGCAGCTTGGCCGCGGGGACTGGGGCCAACGTCCTGACTTTC	CASSLAAGTGANVLTF
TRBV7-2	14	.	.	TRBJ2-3	TGTGCCAGCAGCTTACCAGCGGGTGGGGATACGCAGTATTTT	CASSLPAGGDTQYF